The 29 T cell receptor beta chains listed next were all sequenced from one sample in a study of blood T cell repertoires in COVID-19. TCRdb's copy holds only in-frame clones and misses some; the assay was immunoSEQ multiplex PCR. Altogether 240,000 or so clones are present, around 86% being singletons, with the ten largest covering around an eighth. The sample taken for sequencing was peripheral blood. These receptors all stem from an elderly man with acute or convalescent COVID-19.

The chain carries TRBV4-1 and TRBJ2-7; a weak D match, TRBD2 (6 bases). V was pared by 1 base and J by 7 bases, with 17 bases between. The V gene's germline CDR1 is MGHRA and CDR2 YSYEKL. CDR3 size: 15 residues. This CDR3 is CASSQGGGIEGEQYF. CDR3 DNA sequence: TGCGCCAGCAGCCAAGGAGGCGGGATCGAGGGGGAGCAGTACTTC.

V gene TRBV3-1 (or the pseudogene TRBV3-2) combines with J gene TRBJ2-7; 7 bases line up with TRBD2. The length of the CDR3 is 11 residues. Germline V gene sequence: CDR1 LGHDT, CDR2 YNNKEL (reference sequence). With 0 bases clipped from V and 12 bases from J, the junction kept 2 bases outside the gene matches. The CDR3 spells CASSQEGGVYF. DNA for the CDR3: TGTGCCAGCAGCCAAGAGGGAGGGGTGTACTTC.

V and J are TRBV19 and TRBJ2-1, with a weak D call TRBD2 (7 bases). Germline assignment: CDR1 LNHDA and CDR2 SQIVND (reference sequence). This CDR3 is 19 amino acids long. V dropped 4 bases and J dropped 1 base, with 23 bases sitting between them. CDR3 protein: CASSKGGLMRGLSYNEQFF. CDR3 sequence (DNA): TGTGCCAGTAGTAAAGGGGGGCTGATGAGGGGACTATCCTACAATGAGCAGTTCTTC.

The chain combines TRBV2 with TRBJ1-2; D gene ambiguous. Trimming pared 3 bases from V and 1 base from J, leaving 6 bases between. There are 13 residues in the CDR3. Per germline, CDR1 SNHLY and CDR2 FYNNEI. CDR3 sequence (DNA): TGTGCCAGCAGTGATTTAATTAACTATGGCTACACCTTC. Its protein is CASSDLINYGYTF.

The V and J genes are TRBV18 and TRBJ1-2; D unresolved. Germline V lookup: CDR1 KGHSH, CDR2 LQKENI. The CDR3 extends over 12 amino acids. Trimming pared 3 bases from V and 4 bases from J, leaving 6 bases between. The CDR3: CASSPQVYGYTF. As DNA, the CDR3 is TGTGCCAGCTCACCGCAGGTCTATGGCTACACCTTC.

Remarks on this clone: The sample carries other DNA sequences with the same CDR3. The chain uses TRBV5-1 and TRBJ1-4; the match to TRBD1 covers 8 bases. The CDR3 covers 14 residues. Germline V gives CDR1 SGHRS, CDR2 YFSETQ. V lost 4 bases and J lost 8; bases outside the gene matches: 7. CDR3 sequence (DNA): TGCGCCAGCAGCCTCGGACAGGGTGGGGAAAAACTGTTTTTT. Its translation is CASSLGQGGEKLFF.

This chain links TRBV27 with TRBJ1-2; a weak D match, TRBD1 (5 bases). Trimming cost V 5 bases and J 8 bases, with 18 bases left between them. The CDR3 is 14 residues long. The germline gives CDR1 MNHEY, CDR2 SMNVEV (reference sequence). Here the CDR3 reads CASSPLVGAAGYTF. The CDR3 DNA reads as TGTGCCAGCAGTCCCCTAGTTGGGGCGGCGGGCTACACCTTC.

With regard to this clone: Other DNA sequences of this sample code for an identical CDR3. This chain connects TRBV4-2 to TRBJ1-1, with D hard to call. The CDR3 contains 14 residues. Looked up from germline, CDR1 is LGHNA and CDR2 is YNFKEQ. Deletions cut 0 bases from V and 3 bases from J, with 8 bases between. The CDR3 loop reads CASSQDLRDTEAFF. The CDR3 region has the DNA TGTGCCAGCAGCCAAGACCTGAGGGACACTGAAGCTTTCTTT.

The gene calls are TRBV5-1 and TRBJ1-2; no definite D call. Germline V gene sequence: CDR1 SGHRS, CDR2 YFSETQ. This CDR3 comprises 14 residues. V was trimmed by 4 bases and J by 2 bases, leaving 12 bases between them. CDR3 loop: CASSLPGVNYGYTF. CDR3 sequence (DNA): TGCGCCAGCAGCCTTCCGGGAGTCAACTATGGCTACACCTTC.

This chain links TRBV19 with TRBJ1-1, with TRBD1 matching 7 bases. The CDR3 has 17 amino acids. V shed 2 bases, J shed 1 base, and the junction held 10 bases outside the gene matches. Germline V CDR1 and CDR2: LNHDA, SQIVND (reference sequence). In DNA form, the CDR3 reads TGTGCCAGTAGTATAATACAAGGGGGCCGGGGGAACACTGAAGCTTTCTTT. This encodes CASSIIQGGRGNTEAFF.

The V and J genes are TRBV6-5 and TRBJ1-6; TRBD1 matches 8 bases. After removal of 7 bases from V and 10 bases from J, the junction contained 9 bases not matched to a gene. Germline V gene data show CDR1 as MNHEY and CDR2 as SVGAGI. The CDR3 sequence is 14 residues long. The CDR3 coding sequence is TGTGCCAGCAAGCCGACAGGGGAAGGCTCACCCCTCCACTTT. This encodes CASKPTGEGSPLHF.

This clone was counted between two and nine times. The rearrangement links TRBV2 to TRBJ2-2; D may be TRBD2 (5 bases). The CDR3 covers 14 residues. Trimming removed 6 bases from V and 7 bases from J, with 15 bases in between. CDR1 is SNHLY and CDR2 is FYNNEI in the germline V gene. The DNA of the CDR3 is TGTGCCAGCAGCTCGGGGAGAAGTTACGGGGAGCTGTTTTTT. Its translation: CASSSGRSYGELFF.

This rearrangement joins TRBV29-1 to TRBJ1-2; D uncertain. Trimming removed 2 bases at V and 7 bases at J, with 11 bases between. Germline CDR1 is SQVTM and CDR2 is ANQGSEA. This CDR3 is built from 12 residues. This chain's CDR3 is CSVEIPLFGYTF. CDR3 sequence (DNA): TGCAGCGTTGAAATCCCTCTGTTTGGCTACACCTTC.

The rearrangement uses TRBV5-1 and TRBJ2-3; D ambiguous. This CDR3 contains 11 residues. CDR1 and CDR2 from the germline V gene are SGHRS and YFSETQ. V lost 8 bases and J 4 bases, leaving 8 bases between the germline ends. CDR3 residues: CASTAADTQYF. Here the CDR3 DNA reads TGCGCCAGTACGGCGGCAGATACGCAGTATTTT.

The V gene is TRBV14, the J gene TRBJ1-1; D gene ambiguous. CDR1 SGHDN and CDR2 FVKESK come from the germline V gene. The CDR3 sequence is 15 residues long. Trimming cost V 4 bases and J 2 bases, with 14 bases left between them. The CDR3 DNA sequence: TGTGCCAGCAGCCCGGGAAAGGCAATCAACACTGAAGCTTTCTTT. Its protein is CASSPGKAINTEAFF.

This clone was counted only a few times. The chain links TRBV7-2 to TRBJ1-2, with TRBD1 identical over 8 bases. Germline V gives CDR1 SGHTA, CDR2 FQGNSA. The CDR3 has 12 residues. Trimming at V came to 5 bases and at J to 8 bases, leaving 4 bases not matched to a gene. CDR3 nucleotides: TGTGCCAGCAGCCCGGGACAGGAGGGCTACACCTTC. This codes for CASSPGQEGYTF.

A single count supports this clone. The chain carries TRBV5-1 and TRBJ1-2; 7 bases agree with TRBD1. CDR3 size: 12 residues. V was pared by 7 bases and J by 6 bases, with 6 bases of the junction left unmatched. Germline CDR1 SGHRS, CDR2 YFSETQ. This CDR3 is CASGTAFNGYTF. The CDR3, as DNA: TGCGCCAGCGGGACAGCGTTTAATGGCTACACCTTC.

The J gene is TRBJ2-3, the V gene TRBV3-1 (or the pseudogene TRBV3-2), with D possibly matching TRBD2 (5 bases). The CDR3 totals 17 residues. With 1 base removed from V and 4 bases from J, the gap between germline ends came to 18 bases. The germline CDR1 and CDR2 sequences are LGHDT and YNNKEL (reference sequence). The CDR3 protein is CASSQGRGLRNPDTQYF. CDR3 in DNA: TGTGCCAGCAGCCAAGGAAGAGGGCTCCGTAACCCAGATACGCAGTATTTT.

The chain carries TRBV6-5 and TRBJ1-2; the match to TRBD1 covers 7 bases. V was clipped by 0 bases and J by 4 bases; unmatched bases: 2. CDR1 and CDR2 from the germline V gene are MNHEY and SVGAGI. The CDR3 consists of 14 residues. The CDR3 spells CASSYSRDSYGYTF. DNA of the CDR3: TGTGCCAGCAGTTACTCCCGGGACAGCTATGGCTACACCTTC.

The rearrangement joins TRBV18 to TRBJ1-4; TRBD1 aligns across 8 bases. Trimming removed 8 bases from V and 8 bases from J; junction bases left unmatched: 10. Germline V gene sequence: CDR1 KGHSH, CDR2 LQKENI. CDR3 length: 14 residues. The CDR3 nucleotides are TGTGCCAGCGGAACCGGGACAGGAGGGGAAAAACTGTTTTTT. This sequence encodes CASGTGTGGEKLFF.

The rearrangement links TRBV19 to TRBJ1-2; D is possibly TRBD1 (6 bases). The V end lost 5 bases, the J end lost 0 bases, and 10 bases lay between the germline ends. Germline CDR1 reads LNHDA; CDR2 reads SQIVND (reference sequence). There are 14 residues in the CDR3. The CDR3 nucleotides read TGTGCCAGTAGTGACAGGAAATCTAACTATGGCTACACCTTC. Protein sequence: CASSDRKSNYGYTF.

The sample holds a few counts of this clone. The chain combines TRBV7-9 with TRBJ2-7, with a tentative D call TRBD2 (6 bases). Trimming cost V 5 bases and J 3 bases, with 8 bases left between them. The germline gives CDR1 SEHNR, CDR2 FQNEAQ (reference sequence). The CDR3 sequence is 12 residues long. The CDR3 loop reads CASSPEGYEQYF. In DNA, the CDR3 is TGTGCCAGCAGCCCGGAGGGCTACGAGCAGTACTTC.

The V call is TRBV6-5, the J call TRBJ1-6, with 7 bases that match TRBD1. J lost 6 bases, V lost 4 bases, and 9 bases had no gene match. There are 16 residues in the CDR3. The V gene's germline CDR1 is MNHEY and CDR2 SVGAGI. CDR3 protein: CASSFIQGQGNSPLHF. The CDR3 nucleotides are TGTGCCAGCAGTTTCATACAGGGGCAGGGTAATTCACCCCTCCACTTT.

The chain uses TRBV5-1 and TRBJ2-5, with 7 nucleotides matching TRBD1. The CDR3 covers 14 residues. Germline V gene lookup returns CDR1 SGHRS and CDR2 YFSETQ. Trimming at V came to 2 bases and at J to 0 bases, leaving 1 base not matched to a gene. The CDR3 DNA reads TGCGCCAGCAGCTTACAGGGGTACCAAGAGACCCAGTACTTC. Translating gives CASSLQGYQETQYF.

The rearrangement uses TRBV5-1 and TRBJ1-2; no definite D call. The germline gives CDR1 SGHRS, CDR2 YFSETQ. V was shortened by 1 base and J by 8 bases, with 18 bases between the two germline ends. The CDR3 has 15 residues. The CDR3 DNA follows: TGCGCCAGCAGCTTGTCCGGCACCCTGTCCGGGGGCTACACCTTC. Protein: CASSLSGTLSGGYTF. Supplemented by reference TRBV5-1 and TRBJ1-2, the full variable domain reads KAGVTQTPRYLIKTRGQQVTLSCSPISGHRSVSWYQQTPGQGLQFLFEYFSETQRNKGNFPGRFSGRQFSNSRSEMNVSTLELGDSALYLCASSLSGTLSGGYTFGSGTRLTVV.

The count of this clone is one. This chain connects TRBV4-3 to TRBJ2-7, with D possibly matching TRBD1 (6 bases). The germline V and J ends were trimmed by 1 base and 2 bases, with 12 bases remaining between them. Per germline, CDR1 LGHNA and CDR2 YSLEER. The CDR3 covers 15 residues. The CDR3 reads CASSQVRDTTYEQYF. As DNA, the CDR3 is TGCGCCAGCAGCCAAGTACGGGACACCACCTACGAGCAGTACTTC.

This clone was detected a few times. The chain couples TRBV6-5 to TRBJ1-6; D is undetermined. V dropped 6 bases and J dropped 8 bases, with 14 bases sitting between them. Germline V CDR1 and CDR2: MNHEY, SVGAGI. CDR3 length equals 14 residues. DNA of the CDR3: TGTGCCAGCAGGGGAGAGGGTAGGGATTCACCCCTCCACTTT. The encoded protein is CASRGEGRDSPLHF.

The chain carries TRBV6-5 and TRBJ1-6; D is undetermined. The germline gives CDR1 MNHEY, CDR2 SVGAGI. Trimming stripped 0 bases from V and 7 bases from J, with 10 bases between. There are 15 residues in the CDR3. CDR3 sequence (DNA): TGTGCCAGCAGTTACTCCCGGGGTCGCAATTCACCCCTCCACTTT. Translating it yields CASSYSRGRNSPLHF.

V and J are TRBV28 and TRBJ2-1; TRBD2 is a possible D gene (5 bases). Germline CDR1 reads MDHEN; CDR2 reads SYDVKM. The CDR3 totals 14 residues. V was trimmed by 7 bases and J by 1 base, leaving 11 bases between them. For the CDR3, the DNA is TGTGCCAGCATCGGTAGGACTTCCTACAATGAGCAGTTCTTC. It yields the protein CASIGRTSYNEQFF.